These 31 T cell receptor beta chains share one sample of origin, sequenced in a study of blood T cell repertoires in COVID-19. Assay: immunoSEQ multiplex PCR; the TCRdb copy retains only in-frame clones and omits some. Seen here are 150,000 to 200,000 clones, around 87% observed once, and the top ten hold almost 1%. Sequencing was done on a sample of peripheral blood. Source of these receptors: a man between 18 and 29 years old with acute or convalescent COVID-19.

The rearrangement uses TRBV3-1 (or the pseudogene TRBV3-2) and TRBJ2-7; 10 nucleotides align to TRBD1. Germline V CDR1 and CDR2: LGHDT, YNNKEL (reference sequence). J lost 5 bases, V lost 1 base, and 5 bases had no gene match. This CDR3 has 15 amino acids. The CDR3 DNA reads TGTGCCAGCAGCCAAGCCGGGACAGGGGTCCACGAGCAGTACTTC. It codes for CASSQAGTGVHEQYF.

The CDR3 is CASAPTGTAAFF. The CDR3 region has the DNA TGTGCCAGTGCTCCGACAGGGACTGCGGCTTTCTTT. The chain links TRBV19 to TRBJ1-1; 7 bases line up with TRBD1. The length of the CDR3 is 12 residues. CDR1 LNHDA and CDR2 SQIVND come from the germline V gene (reference sequence). V shed 8 bases, J shed 11 bases, and the junction held 11 bases outside the gene matches.

The V gene is TRBV7-8, the J gene TRBJ1-2, with 12 nucleotides matching TRBD1. Germline-derived CDR1 and CDR2 are SGHVS and FQNEAQ. This CDR3 comprises 19 residues. Trimming cost V 1 base and J 0 bases; bases outside gene matches: 9. Here the CDR3 reads CASSLVFRDRGRSNYGYTF. In DNA, the CDR3 is TGTGCCAGCAGCTTAGTCTTCCGGGACAGGGGGCGATCTAACTATGGCTACACCTTC.

The chain joins TRBV30 to TRBJ1-6, with 7 bases matching TRBD1. J was trimmed by 6 bases and V by 2 bases; bases with no gene match: 4. CDR1 is GTSNPN and CDR2 is SVGIG in the germline V gene (reference sequence). This CDR3 has 14 amino acids. CDR3 bases: TGTGCCTGGAGTACAGGGGTGGGTAATTCACCCCTCCACTTT. Translating it yields CAWSTGVGNSPLHF.

The sample holds one count of this clone. This chain connects TRBV6-1 to TRBJ2-2; D is possibly TRBD2 (7 bases). V was trimmed by 2 bases and J by 8 bases, leaving 24 bases between them. CDR3 size: 18 residues. Per the germline V gene, CDR1 is MNHNS and CDR2 is SASEGT. For the CDR3, the DNA is TGTGCCAGCAGTGAAAAGCCGGGGGGCCCCTTGGGAGGTGGGGAGCTGTTTTTT. Amino acid sequence: CASSEKPGGPLGGGELFF.

In DNA, the CDR3 is TGTGCCAGCAGCGCGGGACAGGAGAACACTGAAGCTTTCTTT. It encodes CASSAGQENTEAFF. The chain is built from TRBV7-9 and TRBJ1-1; 8 nucleotides agree with TRBD1. V shed 5 bases and J 1 base; nucleotides not matched to a gene: 3. The germline V gene has CDR1 SEHNR and CDR2 FQNEAQ (reference sequence). This CDR3 has 14 residues.

The J gene is TRBJ2-5, the V gene TRBV18; 8 bases agree with TRBD2. J lost 4 bases, V lost 0 bases, and 4 bases had no gene match. In germline, CDR1 is KGHSH, CDR2 LQKENI. The CDR3 length is 15 residues. The CDR3 DNA follows: TGTGCCAGCTCACCACCGACCGGGGGGGGAGAGACCCAGTACTTC. Protein product: CASSPPTGGGETQYF.

The DNA of the CDR3 is TGTGCCAGCAGCTTAGTGGTTGCGGGCAATCAGCCCCAGCATTTT. Protein sequence: CASSLVVAGNQPQHF. The genes are TRBV7-2 and TRBJ1-5; D gene uncertain. This CDR3 has 15 residues. The V gene lost 1 base and the J gene lost 2 bases, with 9 bases spanning the gap. Per germline, CDR1 SGHTA and CDR2 FQGNSA. The variable domain in full, with the rest retrieved from reference TRBV7-2 and TRBJ1-5, is GAGVSQSPSNKVTEKGKDVELRCDPISGHTALYWYRQSLGQGLEFLIYFQGNSAPDKSGLPSDRFSAERTGGSVSTLTIQRTQQEDSAVYLCASSLVVAGNQPQHFGDGTRLSIL.

This sequence joins TRBV6-6 and TRBJ2-2; 7 bases match TRBD1. Germline lookup yields CDR1 MNHNY and CDR2 SVGAGI (reference sequence). This CDR3 spans 15 amino acids. The J segment lost 2 bases and the V segment lost 7 bases, leaving 7 bases of the junction unmatched. For the CDR3, the DNA is TGTGCCAGCACCCCGGGACAGCTAAACACCGGGGAGCTGTTTTTT. It yields the protein CASTPGQLNTGELFF.

V is TRBV28 and J is TRBJ1-2; D may be TRBD1 (6 bases). V gave up 6 bases and J gave up 2 bases, with 13 bases separating them. The V gene's germline CDR1 is MDHEN and CDR2 SYDVKM. The CDR3 is made up of 14 amino acids. In DNA form, the CDR3 reads TGTGCCAGCAGCCGGACAGAACCCAACTATGGCTACACCTTC. It encodes CASSRTEPNYGYTF.

The J gene is TRBJ1-1, the V gene TRBV5-4, with 11 positions matching TRBD1. This CDR3 is built from 17 residues. Trimming took 1 base from V and 11 from J; bases not matched to a gene: 16. Looked up from germline, CDR1 is SGHNT and CDR2 is YYREEE (reference sequence). The CDR3 reads CASSLLSRTGGAVGAFF. CDR3 coding DNA: TGTGCCAGCAGCTTGCTCTCCAGGACAGGGGGCGCGGTGGGGGCTTTCTTT.

V is TRBV11-2 and J is TRBJ1-2; weak D call: TRBD1 (5 bases). Looked up from germline, CDR1 is SGHAT and CDR2 is FQNNGV. This CDR3 is 15 amino acids long. V shed 1 base and J shed 8 bases, with 17 bases lying between them. As DNA, the CDR3 is TGTGCCAGCAGCTTAGTTTATCGACAGACCCCGGGCTACACCTTC. As protein: CASSLVYRQTPGYTF.

The V and J genes are TRBV2 and TRBJ1-2; 7 bases map to TRBD1. Unmatched junction bases numbered 16, after V lost 5 bases and J lost 7 bases. This CDR3 region has 16 residues. Germline CDR1 SNHLY, CDR2 FYNNEI. The CDR3 sequence is CASSPAGGQIYGGYTF. CDR3 DNA sequence: TGTGCCAGCAGTCCCGCGGGGGGACAGATATATGGTGGCTACACCTTC.

The CDR3 sequence is CASSPYYDTYEQYF. CDR3 DNA: TGTGCCAGCTCACCGTATTATGACACCTACGAGCAGTACTTC. The V call is TRBV18, the J call TRBJ2-7; D is undetermined. CDR1 is KGHSH, CDR2 LQKENI, per germline. V lost 3 bases and J 2 bases, leaving 11 bases between the germline ends. CDR3 length: 14 residues.

The V and J genes are TRBV6-2 or TRBV6-3 and TRBJ2-3; 10 bases fit TRBD1. Germline lookup yields CDR1 MNHEY and CDR2 SVGEGT. The length of the CDR3 is 15 residues. The V gene end was trimmed by 6 bases and the J gene end by 4 bases; junction bases not matched to a gene: 7. The CDR3 bases are TGTGCCAGCAGCAGGGACAGGGGAAACGCAGATACGCAGTATTTT. This codes for CASSRDRGNADTQYF.

This clone occurred once. The chain couples TRBV6-5 to TRBJ2-3, with D perhaps matching TRBD2 (6 bases). Per germline, CDR1 MNHEY and CDR2 SVGAGI. This CDR3 has 15 residues. Trimming pared 10 bases from V and 3 bases from J, leaving 20 bases between. The CDR3 DNA follows: TGTGCCACCCAAATAAACCGGGGGATAACAGATACGCAGTATTTT. Translation gives CATQINRGITDTQYF.

This sequence joins TRBV27 and TRBJ2-7; D gene uncertain. CDR3 length: 11 amino acids. The ends were cut back, 6 bases at V and 10 bases at J, with 13 bases in the middle. In germline, CDR1 is MNHEY, CDR2 SMNVEV (reference sequence). The CDR3 bases are TGTGCCAGCAGCCTACCCTACGTTCAGTACGTC. It encodes CASSLPYVQYV.

The chain couples TRBV9 to TRBJ1-4; perhaps TRBD1 as D (5 bases). CDR1 is SGDLS, CDR2 YYNGEE, per germline. CDR3 size: 15 residues. V was trimmed by 0 bases and J by 7 bases, leaving 13 bases between them. CDR3 coding DNA: TGTGCCAGCAGCGTAGTGGGGGGAAAAGGTGAAAAACTGTTTTTT. This sequence encodes CASSVVGGKGEKLFF.

The rearrangement joins TRBV10-3 to TRBJ2-7; TRBD1 aligns across 8 bases. V shed 4 bases and J 6 bases; nucleotides not matched to a gene: 8. Germline-derived CDR1 and CDR2 are ENHRY and SYGVKD. This CDR3 has 14 residues. In DNA form, the CDR3 reads TGTGCCATCAGTGCGGGACAGGCTGCGCGCGAGCAGTACGTC. Residues: CAISAGQAAREQYV.

The chain couples TRBV7-3 to TRBJ2-3; perhaps TRBD1 as D (6 bases). V gave up 3 bases and J gave up 8 bases, with 15 bases separating them. The CDR3 has 14 amino acids. CDR1 is SGHTA and CDR2 is FQGTGA in the germline V gene. In DNA, the CDR3 is TGTGCCAGCAGCTTCGGACAGCCCGGAGGTACGCAGTATTTT. Encoded protein: CASSFGQPGGTQYF.

The rearrangement uses TRBV30 and TRBJ1-5; 11 positions agree with TRBD1. J gave up 2 bases and V 2 bases, and 5 bases lay outside the gene matches. CDR1 GTSNPN and CDR2 SVGIG come from the germline V gene (reference sequence). The CDR3 is 16 residues long. DNA for the CDR3: TGTGCCTGGAGTACCCTGGGACAGGGGGGCAATCAGCCCCAGCATTTT. As protein: CAWSTLGQGGNQPQHF.

This clone came up many times. Here the CDR3 reads CASSVEQGSNTIYF. The CDR3 coding sequence is TGTGCCAGCAGCGTAGAACAGGGGTCAAACACCATATATTTT. The chain uses TRBV9 and TRBJ1-3; TRBD1 aligns across 7 bases. Per the germline V gene, CDR1 is SGDLS and CDR2 is YYNGEE. This CDR3 spans 14 amino acids. J gave up 6 bases and V 0 bases, and 3 bases lay outside the gene matches.

A note on this clone: The sample holds other DNA sequences that translate to the same CDR3. V gene TRBV7-9 combines with J gene TRBJ1-5; D may be TRBD1 (6 bases). This CDR3 has 14 residues. With 3 bases removed from V and 4 bases from J, the gap between germline ends came to 10 bases. The germline V gene has CDR1 SEHNR and CDR2 FQNEAQ (reference sequence). The CDR3: CASSLDSSNQPQHF. The CDR3 DNA reads TGTGCCAGCAGCTTGGACAGTTCTAATCAGCCCCAGCATTTT.

J is TRBJ1-6 and V is TRBV6-1; TRBD1 might be the D (6 bases). Trimming removed 0 bases from V and 2 bases from J, with 14 bases in between. From germline, CDR1 is MNHNS and CDR2 SASEGT. The CDR3 has 18 residues. This CDR3 is CASSEAAGAGAYNSPLHF. The CDR3 nucleotides read TGTGCCAGCAGTGAAGCCGCGGGGGCAGGGGCCTATAATTCACCCCTCCACTTT.

CDR3 DNA sequence: TGTGCCAGCGGTGCGGCAGGGGGTAAGAATGAGCAGTTCTTC. Encoded protein: CASGAAGGKNEQFF. This chain joins TRBV18 and TRBJ2-1, with 7 bases aligning to TRBD1. This CDR3 has 14 residues. Unmatched junction bases numbered 11, after V lost 8 bases and J lost 7 bases. Germline V gives CDR1 KGHSH, CDR2 LQKENI.

This chain links TRBV5-4 with TRBJ2-1; 8 nucleotides agree with TRBD1. V dropped 2 bases and J dropped 3; count of bases not matched to a gene: 7. CDR1 and CDR2 from the germline V gene are SGHNT and YYREEE (reference sequence). This CDR3 is built from 16 residues. The CDR3 loop is CASSFQGTGRYNEQFF. CDR3 coding DNA: TGTGCCAGCAGCTTTCAAGGGACAGGCCGCTACAATGAGCAGTTCTTC.

The chain links TRBV6-5 to TRBJ1-5, with 11 positions matching TRBD1. Losses at the gene ends were 8 bases for V and 8 bases for J; bases not matched to a gene: 11. The CDR3 extends over 15 amino acids. From germline, CDR1 is MNHEY and CDR2 SVGAGI. The CDR3 spells CASGRVGTGGEPQHF. The CDR3 DNA reads TGTGCCAGCGGGAGGGTCGGGACAGGGGGAGAGCCCCAGCATTTT.

This clone was seen only a few times. The V and J genes are TRBV10-3 and TRBJ1-3; no firm D call. Germline V gene data show CDR1 as ENHRY and CDR2 as SYGVKD. The ends were cut back, 5 bases at V and 6 bases at J, with 11 bases in the middle. The CDR3 totals 13 residues. CDR3: CAISSSGSNTIYF. CDR3 nucleotide sequence: TGTGCCATCAGTTCGTCAGGATCAAACACCATATATTTT.

This sequence joins TRBV7-2 and TRBJ2-1, with D unclear. The V end lost 5 bases, the J end lost 7 bases, and 18 bases lay between the germline ends. The CDR3 spans 15 residues. The germline CDR1 and CDR2 sequences are SGHTA and FQGNSA. CDR3 residues: CASSPLGQVSNEQFF. The CDR3 nucleotides read TGTGCCAGCAGCCCATTGGGCCAGGTTAGTAATGAGCAGTTCTTC.

The chain links TRBV30 to TRBJ1-3, with D unclear. The germline V gene has CDR1 GTSNPN and CDR2 SVGIG (reference sequence). This CDR3 has 16 residues. Trimming left V 0 bases short and J 0 bases short, with 12 bases between. The CDR3 nucleotides are TGTGCCTGGAGTGTAAGGCCAAGGAGCTCTGGAAACACCATATATTTT. This translates into CAWSVRPRSSGNTIYF.

The V and J genes are TRBV9 and TRBJ1-1, with TRBD1 matching 10 bases. V lost 4 bases to trimming and J lost 6 bases; unmatched junction nucleotides: 3. This CDR3 is 13 amino acids long. CDR1 SGDLS and CDR2 YYNGEE come from the germline V gene. The CDR3 DNA follows: TGTGCCAGCAGCAGGACAGGGGGGGCTGAAGCTTTCTTT. This gives the protein CASSRTGGAEAFF.